Given below is one TCR beta chain in context. Its antigen is not identified. Germline values: CDR1 LNHNV, CDR2 YYDKDF (reference sequence). V dropped 1 base and J dropped 5 bases, with 8 bases sitting between them. This CDR3 has 13 amino acids. In the PCR, 60 Vbeta and 13 Jbeta primers were used. Profiling relied on immunoSEQ multiplex PCR, and the TCRdb table lists in-frame clones only, not all of them. The table has 80,000 or so clones, about 80% seen once. The data were obtained in a study of cytomegalovirus exposure and HLA in healthy donors. Study observations and caveats: A classifier reportedly called cytomegalovirus status with high sensitivity and specificity.

The chain has TRBV15 and TRBJ2-5; D uncertain. The specimen was PBMCs. This TCR came from a woman in her 40s in good health and CMV-seronegative. Here the CDR3 DNA reads TGTGCCACCAGCAGAGTAAATCAGGAGACCCAGTACTTC. Encoded protein: CATSRVNQETQYF.